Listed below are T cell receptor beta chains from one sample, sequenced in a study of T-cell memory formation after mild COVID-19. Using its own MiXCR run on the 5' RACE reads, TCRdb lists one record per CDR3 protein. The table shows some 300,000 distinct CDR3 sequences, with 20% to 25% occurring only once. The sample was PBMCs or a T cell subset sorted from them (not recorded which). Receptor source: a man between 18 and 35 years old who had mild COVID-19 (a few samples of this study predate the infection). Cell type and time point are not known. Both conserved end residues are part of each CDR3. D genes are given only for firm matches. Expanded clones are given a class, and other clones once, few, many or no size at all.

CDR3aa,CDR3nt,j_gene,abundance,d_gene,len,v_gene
CASSFGAGVQPQHF,TGTGCCAGCAGCTTTGGGGCAGGGGTACAGCCCCAGCATTTT,TRBJ1-5,.,.,14,TRBV7-2
CASREGLPNWPQHF,TGTGCCAGCAGGGAAGGACTGCCGAATTGGCCCCAGCATTTT,TRBJ1-5,.,.,14,TRBV2
CASSLDTQAYGYTF,TGCGCCAGCAGCCTGGACACACAGGCCTATGGCTACACCTTC,TRBJ1-2,few,.,14,TRBV4-1
CASSAGTTFDGYTF,TGTGCCAGCAGCGCCGGGACAACCTTTGATGGCTACACCTTC,TRBJ1-2,few,.,14,TRBV9
CASSVEGFGYGYTF,TGTGCCAGCAGTGTGGAGGGGTTTGGGTATGGCTACACCTTC,TRBJ1-2,.,.,14,TRBV2
CSVEGRATNEKLFF,TGCAGCGTTGAAGGTCGGGCAACTAATGAAAAACTGTTTTTT,TRBJ1-4,.,.,14,TRBV29-1
CASSRGGRAADTQYF,TGTGCCAGCAGCCGCGGCGGGCGGGCGGCAGATACGCAGTATTTT,TRBJ2-3,.,.,15,TRBV7-3
CSVRTGGMNTEAFF,TGCAGCGTTCGGACAGGGGGAATGAACACTGAAGCTTTCTTT,TRBJ1-1,.,TRBD1,14,TRBV29-1
CASSREDGNIQYF,TGTGCCAGCTCGCGGGAGGACGGAAACATTCAGTACTTC,TRBJ2-4,.,TRBD2,13,TRBV18
CASSYSTTAGELFF,TGTGCCAGCAGTTACTCTACGACGGCGGGGGAGCTGTTTTTT,TRBJ2-2,.,.,14,TRBV6-5
CSARVSGNTEAFF,TGCAGTGCTAGGGTAAGCGGGAACACTGAAGCTTTCTTT,TRBJ1-1,.,.,13,TRBV20-1
CASSHGTVLNEKLFF,TGCGCCAGCAGCCACGGGACAGTGCTGAATGAAAAACTGTTTTTT,TRBJ1-4,few,TRBD1,15,TRBV4-1
CSARQGAGEQYF,TGCAGTGCCAGACAGGGGGCGGGCGAGCAGTACTTC,TRBJ2-7,.,TRBD1,12,TRBV20-1
CASSYAGGPNYGYTF,TGTGCCAGCAGTTACGCCGGGGGCCCTAACTATGGCTACACCTTC,TRBJ1-2,.,.,15,TRBV7-9
CASSFTGGYEQYF,TGTGCCAGCAGCTTTACAGGCGGCTACGAGCAGTACTTC,TRBJ2-7,.,.,13,TRBV7-2
CASSYSRGALSTDTQYF,TGTGCCAGCAGTTACTCGAGGGGGGCGCTAAGCACAGATACGCAGTATTTT,TRBJ2-3,few,.,17,TRBV6-5
CASSQARVTNEKLFF,TGTGCCAGCAGCCAAGCGCGTGTAACTAATGAAAAACTGTTTTTT,TRBJ1-4,.,.,15,TRBV3-1
CSARDPGRGFAGELFF,TGCAGTGCTAGAGATCCCGGCAGGGGATTCGCCGGGGAGCTGTTTTTT,TRBJ2-2,few,.,16,TRBV20-1
CASSFPDDHNEQFF,TGTGCCAGCAGCTTCCCCGACGATCACAATGAGCAGTTCTTC,TRBJ2-1,.,.,14,TRBV5-6
CASSRLAEETQYF,TGTGCCAGCAGCCGACTAGCCGAAGAGACCCAGTACTTC,TRBJ2-5,.,TRBD2,13,TRBV7-2
CASSSGSIEAFF,TGTGCCAGCAGCTCCGGGAGTATTGAAGCTTTCTTT,TRBJ1-1,.,.,12,TRBV11-2
CASSYIDQPQHF,TGTGCCAGCAGTTACATCGACCAGCCCCAGCATTTT,TRBJ1-5,few,.,12,TRBV6-2/TRBV6-3
CASSLAEGLGTDTQYF,TGCGCCAGCAGCTTGGCTGAGGGGTTGGGCACAGATACGCAGTATTTT,TRBJ2-3,few,.,16,TRBV5-1
CASSPRRAIPPDTQYF,TGCGCCAGCAGCCCTCGACGGGCAATACCCCCAGATACGCAGTATTTT,TRBJ2-3,.,.,16,TRBV5-1
CATSMGQRNTGELFF,TGTGCCACCAGCATGGGACAACGAAACACCGGGGAGCTGTTTTTT,TRBJ2-2,few,.,15,TRBV24-1
CASSSIPGQFAGELFF,TGTGCCAGCAGCTCAATCCCGGGACAGTTCGCCGGGGAGCTGTTTTTT,TRBJ2-2,.,TRBD1,16,TRBV11-2
CASSQGSGPEEGVYGYTF,TGCGCCAGCAGCCAAGGGTCGGGACCCGAAGAAGGGGTATATGGCTACACCTTC,TRBJ1-2,.,.,18,TRBV4-1
CASSLVPGTGDQPQHF,TGCGCCAGCAGCTTGGTCCCAGGGACAGGGGACCAGCCCCAGCATTTT,TRBJ1-5,.,TRBD1,16,TRBV5-1
CASSQDRNTQYF,TGTGCCAGCAGCCAGGACCGAAATACCCAGTACTTC,TRBJ2-5,few,.,12,TRBV7-9
CASSYGDNTGELFF,TGTGCCAGCAGTTACGGTGACAACACCGGGGAGCTGTTTTTT,TRBJ2-2,.,.,14,TRBV6-5
CASSQDPGGARNTQYF,TGTGCCAGCAGCCAAGATCCCGGGGGGGCCCGCAATACGCAGTATTTT,TRBJ2-3,.,TRBD2,16,TRBV3-1
CASSSRLGYGYTF,TGTGCCAGCAGTTCGCGTTTGGGGTATGGCTACACCTTC,TRBJ1-2,many,.,13,TRBV6-5
CASSFFFGSGYTF,TGCGCCAGCAGCTTTTTTTTTGGGTCGGGCTACACCTTC,TRBJ1-2,few,.,13,TRBV5-1
CASSFIWARTDTQYF,TGCGCCAGCAGCTTTATCTGGGCTCGCACAGATACGCAGTATTTT,TRBJ2-3,.,.,15,TRBV5-1
CASSYSRGHTGELFF,TGTGCCAGCAGTTATTCACGGGGGCACACCGGGGAGCTGTTTTTT,TRBJ2-2,.,.,15,TRBV6-2/TRBV6-3
CASSSNPGGQPQHF,TGTGCCAGCAGCTCAAATCCTGGCGGTCAGCCCCAGCATTTT,TRBJ1-5,few,.,14,TRBV11-2
CASSLLAENTEAFF,TGTGCCAGCAGCTTGTTGGCAGAAAACACTGAAGCTTTCTTT,TRBJ1-1,.,.,14,TRBV5-5
CASSYSTSGVTDTQYF,TGTGCCAGCAGTTACTCGACTAGCGGGGTCACAGATACGCAGTATTTT,TRBJ2-3,few,TRBD2,16,TRBV6-2/TRBV6-3
CASSLGGTGQETQYF,TGTGCCAGCAGCTTAGGAGGGACAGGGCAAGAGACCCAGTACTTC,TRBJ2-5,.,TRBD1,15,TRBV7-2
CASSPRGSSSYNEQFF,TGTGCCAGCAGCCCCCGTGGCTCCAGCTCCTACAATGAGCAGTTCTTC,TRBJ2-1,few,.,16,TRBV4-2
CASSLLAGFKETQYF,TGTGCCAGCAGCTTACTAGCGGGGTTCAAGGAGACCCAGTACTTC,TRBJ2-5,few,TRBD2,15,TRBV7-9
CSAGGLAGGPDTQYF,TGCAGCGCCGGAGGACTAGCGGGGGGCCCAGATACGCAGTATTTT,TRBJ2-3,few,TRBD2,15,TRBV29-1
CASSRGTDAFNYGYTF,TGTGCCAGCAGCCGAGGGACAGATGCATTTAACTATGGCTACACCTTC,TRBJ1-2,.,TRBD1,16,TRBV7-9
CASSHDRSSNQPQHF,TGCGCCAGCAGCCACGACAGGAGTAGCAATCAGCCCCAGCATTTT,TRBJ1-5,.,.,15,TRBV4-3
CASSQNAHKFYNSPLHF,TGCGCCAGCAGCCAGAACGCGCACAAATTCTATAATTCACCCCTCCACTTT,TRBJ1-6,.,.,17,TRBV4-1
CASSSGGAGYGYTF,TGTGCCAGCAGTTCGGGGGGCGCGGGATATGGCTACACCTTC,TRBJ1-2,.,.,14,TRBV12-3/TRBV12-4
CASSALPENTEAFF,TGTGCCAGCAGCGCCCTGCCGGAGAACACTGAAGCTTTCTTT,TRBJ1-1,.,.,14,TRBV9
CATSREGSGNTEAFF,TGTGCCACCAGCAGAGAGGGGTCTGGGAACACTGAAGCTTTCTTT,TRBJ1-1,many,.,15,TRBV15
CASSYSPAGGNNEQFF,TGTGCCAGCAGTTACTCACCAGCGGGGGGGAACAATGAGCAGTTCTTC,TRBJ2-1,.,TRBD2,16,TRBV6-5
CASSQQGQGSYEQYF,TGCGCCAGCAGCCAACAGGGCCAAGGGTCCTACGAGCAGTACTTC,TRBJ2-7,.,.,15,TRBV4-1
CASTTTGDRGYTF,TGTGCCAGCACCACGACAGGGGACAGGGGCTACACCTTC,TRBJ1-2,.,TRBD1,13,TRBV2